These 5 T cell receptor beta chains originate from one sample sequenced in a study of blood T cell repertoires in COVID-19. The method was immunoSEQ multiplex PCR; TCRdb's version includes in-frame clones alone and lacks a portion of them. The repertoire consists of some 220,000 clones, with approximately 87% occurring once and the leading ten covering approximately 2.8%. The sequencing input was PBMCs or T cells enriched from blood (not recorded which). The origin of the receptors is a woman aged 45 to 65 in a cohort exposed to, infected with or recovered from COVID-19 (not recorded which).

The chain employs TRBV20-1 and TRBJ1-2, with D possibly matching TRBD1 (5 bases). Germline V CDR1 and CDR2: DFQATT, SNEGSKA (reference sequence). The V end lost 7 bases, the J end lost 7 bases, and 13 bases lay between the germline ends. CDR3 length: 11 residues. The CDR3 spells CSGGRVGGYTF. CDR3 sequence (DNA): TGCAGTGGGGGCAGGGTAGGTGGCTACACCTTC.

The chain carries TRBV4-2 and TRBJ1-2; no definite D call. This CDR3 is 14 amino acids long. Germline CDR1 is LGHNA and CDR2 is YNFKEQ. V lost 4 bases and J 5 bases, leaving 14 bases between the germline ends. The CDR3 DNA reads TGTGCCAGCAGCCTTCCCTCAATGGCTTATGGCTACACCTTC. This sequence encodes CASSLPSMAYGYTF.

This chain connects TRBV7-2 to TRBJ1-4, with a possible D match to TRBD1 (6 bases). This CDR3 has 14 residues. V lost 4 bases and J 7 bases, leaving 13 bases between the germline ends. Germline CDR1 and CDR2: SGHTA and FQGNSA. Written as DNA, the CDR3 is TGTGCCAGCAGCTCTCAGGGGCGTAGTGAAAAACTGTTTTTT. Its translation: CASSSQGRSEKLFF.

This clone has just one count. The CDR3 DNA reads as TGTGCCAGCAGCCTCCTCTCCAGGCGGGGGCAGTACTTC. Translating it yields CASSLLSRRGQYF. The V and J genes are TRBV3-1 (or the pseudogene TRBV3-2) and TRBJ2-7, with D possibly TRBD2 on 6 matching bases. In germline, CDR1 is LGHDT, CDR2 YNNKEL (reference sequence). V lost 4 bases to trimming and J lost 9 bases, with 16 bases between them. The CDR3 has 13 amino acids.

This chain uses TRBV25-1 with TRBJ2-2, with TRBD2 matching over 7 bases. Germline assignment: CDR1 MGHDK and CDR2 SYGVNS. The CDR3 loop spans 17 amino acids. Trimming removed 3 bases from V and 0 bases from J; junction bases left unmatched: 7. DNA for the CDR3: TGTGCCAGCAGTGATATTGGCGGGGGTCCGAACACCGGGGAGCTGTTTTTT. The encoded protein is CASSDIGGGPNTGELFF.